Sequencing of this T cell receptor beta chain was carried out in a study of blood T cell repertoires in COVID-19. Study as a whole: Both acute and convalescent COVID-19 samples were obtained from the United States, Italy and Spain. Nucleic acid was either cDNA or gDNA, and it came from T cells, B-cell-depleted T cells, or PBMCs.

In the original analysis: Nucleated cell number was recorded as an estimate derived from reference gene primer amplification. TCRdb's copy holds only in-frame clones and misses some; the assay was immunoSEQ multiplex PCR. The V and J calls and clone size were taken over from that table, and D and trimming were inferred from the DNA. The sample lists fewer than 150,000 clones, roughly 79% seen once, with roughly 2% in the top ten. The sample consisted of peripheral blood. The receptor's source is a man in his sixties or seventies with acute or convalescent COVID-19.

DNA for the CDR3: TGTGCCAGCAGCCCACTCTCCGGGGAGCTGTTTTTT. This codes for CASSPLSGELFF. V gene TRBV3-1 (or the pseudogene TRBV3-2) combines with J gene TRBJ2-2; D gene uncertain. The germline CDR1 and CDR2 sequences are LGHDT and YNNKEL (reference sequence). There are 12 residues in the CDR3. V was pared by 4 bases and J by 6 bases, with 6 bases between.